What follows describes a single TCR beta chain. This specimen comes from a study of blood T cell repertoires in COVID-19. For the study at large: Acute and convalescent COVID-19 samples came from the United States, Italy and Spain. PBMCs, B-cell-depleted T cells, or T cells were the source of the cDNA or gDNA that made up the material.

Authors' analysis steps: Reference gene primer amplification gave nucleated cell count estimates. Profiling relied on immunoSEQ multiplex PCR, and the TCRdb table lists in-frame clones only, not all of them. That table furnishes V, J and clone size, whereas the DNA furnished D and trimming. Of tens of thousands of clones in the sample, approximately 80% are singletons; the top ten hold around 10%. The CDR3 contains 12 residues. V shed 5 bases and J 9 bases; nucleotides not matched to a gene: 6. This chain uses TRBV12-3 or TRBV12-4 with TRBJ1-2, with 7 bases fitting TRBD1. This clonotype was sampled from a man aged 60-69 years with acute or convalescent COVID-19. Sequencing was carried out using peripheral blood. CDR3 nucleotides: TGTGCCAGCAGTCCCCGGGACAGTAGCTACACCTTC. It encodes CASSPRDSSYTF.